The rows below give T cell receptor beta chains drawn from one sample of a study of T-cell memory formation after mild COVID-19. MiXCR, applied by TCRdb to the 5' RACE reads, yields one record per CDR3 protein. The table has about 190,000 distinct CDR3 sequences, around 20% seen once. Sequences were obtained from PBMCs or a T cell subset sorted from them (not recorded which). The source of these receptors is an adult woman who had mild COVID-19 (a few samples of this study predate the infection). Cell type and time point are not known. Each CDR3 is given with its conserved first and last residue. The D gene is left open where the match is weak. Clone size is given for some rows only: seen once, a few or many times, or a class if the clone is expanded.

clone_size j_call v_call d_call cdr3_aa cdr3_nt
- TRBJ1-4 TRBV7-9 TRBD1 CASSATGGAGEKLFF TGTGCCAGCAGCGCTACAGGGGGCGCCGGGGAAAAACTGTTTTTT
few TRBJ2-2 TRBV18 - CASVRDLARPNTGELFF TGTGCCAGCGTTCGAGACCTAGCGAGGCCGAACACCGGGGAGCTGTTTTTT
few TRBJ2-1 TRBV6-5 - CASSPQHPSSYNEQFF TGTGCCAGCAGTCCACAACACCCGAGCTCCTACAATGAGCAGTTCTTC
- TRBJ2-3 TRBV20-1 TRBD2 CSALAGSADTQYF TGCAGTGCCTTAGCGGGGAGCGCAGATACGCAGTATTTT
few TRBJ2-7 TRBV29-1 - CSVNTAYEQYF TGCAGCGTTAATACCGCCTACGAGCAGTACTTC
few TRBJ2-5 TRBV12-3/TRBV12-4 TRBD2 CASSYGPAGGQETQYF TGTGCCAGCAGTTACGGTCCAGCGGGGGGGCAAGAGACCCAGTACTTC
few TRBJ1-6 TRBV20-1 - CSARPEGSYNSPLHF TGCAGTGCTCGCCCTGAGGGAAGCTATAATTCACCCCTCCACTTT
many TRBJ2-7 TRBV25-1 - CASSEYRGGADEQYF TGTGCCAGCAGTGAATATCGTGGGGGGGCGGACGAGCAGTACTTC
- TRBJ1-5 TRBV5-5 - CASSSYLGPQHF TGTGCCAGCAGCTCGTATTTAGGTCCCCAGCATTTT
- TRBJ1-1 TRBV5-1 TRBD1 CASSPGQENTEAFF TGCGCCAGCAGCCCCGGACAGGAGAACACTGAAGCTTTCTTT
few TRBJ2-5 TRBV5-5 TRBD2 CASSPGGQQETQYF TGTGCCAGCAGCCCGGGGGGGCAGCAAGAGACCCAGTACTTC
- TRBJ1-2 TRBV29-1 - CSVEAGAPDYGYTF TGCAGCGTTGAGGCAGGGGCCCCGGACTATGGCTACACCTTC
- TRBJ1-6 TRBV7-9 TRBD1 CASSSGQTNSPLHF TGTGCCAGCAGCTCGGGACAGACCAATTCACCCCTCCACTTT
few TRBJ1-2 TRBV11-2 - CASSLELGGLFGYTF TGTGCCAGCAGCTTAGAGCTAGGGGGTCTCTTTGGCTACACCTTC
few TRBJ2-1 TRBV7-2 - CASSSNFGLYNEQFF TGTGCCAGCAGCTCCAACTTTGGACTCTACAATGAGCAGTTCTTC
- TRBJ2-7 TRBV3-2 - CASSQEVLRGGPSGSYEQYF TGTGCCAGCAGCCAAGAAGTCCTCAGAGGAGGGCCCTCAGGGTCCTACGAGCAGTACTTC
- TRBJ2-3 TRBV5-1 TRBD1 CASSSGQGHTDTQYF TGCGCCAGCAGCTCTGGACAGGGGCACACAGATACGCAGTATTTT
few TRBJ1-2 TRBV7-8 - CASSLRETYYGYTF TGTGCCAGCAGCTTGAGAGAGACCTACTATGGCTACACCTTC
- TRBJ1-1 TRBV5-1 - CASSLVRDTEAFF TGCGCCAGCAGCTTGGTAAGGGATACTGAAGCTTTCTTT
- TRBJ2-2 TRBV7-2 - CASSKMETGELFF TGTGCCAGCAGCAAGATGGAGACCGGGGAGCTGTTTTTT
- TRBJ2-6 TRBV7-3 - CASSLTGGRAGANVLTF TGTGCCAGCAGCTTAACGGGAGGTAGGGCTGGGGCCAACGTCCTGACTTTC
few TRBJ2-7 TRBV30 - CAWVPQGSYEQYF TGTGCCTGGGTCCCACAGGGCTCCTACGAGCAGTACTTC
- TRBJ1-1 TRBV25-1 - CASSGGGGPEAFF TGTGCCAGCAGTGGGGGCGGGGGGCCTGAAGCTTTCTTT
many TRBJ2-7 TRBV5-1 - CASRAGPSSYEQYF TGCGCCAGCCGGGCCGGACCTAGCTCCTACGAGCAGTACTTC
few TRBJ1-1 TRBV5-1 - CASSLAGHMNTEAFF TGCGCCAGCAGCTTGGCCGGCCATATGAACACTGAAGCTTTCTTT
- TRBJ1-1 TRBV7-9 TRBD1 CASSFGTGRGPF TGTGCCAGCAGCTTTGGGACAGGCCGAGGCCCATTT
few TRBJ2-7 TRBV4-3 TRBD1 CASSQDLLSGGYEQYF TGCGCCAGCAGCCAAGATTTACTCTCAGGGGGTTACGAGCAGTACTTC
- TRBJ2-4 TRBV6-1 - CASIAGAKGNIQYF TGTGCCAGCATCGCAGGGGCGAAGGGAAACATTCAGTACTTC
once TRBJ1-5 TRBV18 - CASSPFRADNQPQHF TGTGCCAGCTCACCCTTTCGGGCAGACAATCAGCCCCAGCATTTT
- TRBJ2-6 TRBV20-1 - CSARQSGANVLTF TGCAGTGCTAGGCAATCTGGGGCCAACGTCCTGACTTTC
- TRBJ2-7 TRBV12-3/TRBV12-4 - CASTEPPLEQYF TGTGCCAGCACCGAACCCCCTCTCGAGCAGTACTTC
- TRBJ2-3 TRBV12-3/TRBV12-4 TRBD2 CASSFNLAGGYGDTQYF TGTGCCAGCAGTTTTAACCTAGCGGGGGGTTACGGGGATACGCAGTATTTT
- TRBJ2-5 TRBV3-1 TRBD1 CASSQGVLDRGRATQYF TGTGCCAGCAGCCAAGGGGTACTCGACAGGGGGCGGGCGACCCAGTACTTC
- TRBJ2-3 TRBV3-1 - CASSLNSRDTQYF TGTGCCAGCAGCCTAAACTCCAGGGATACGCAGTATTTT
- TRBJ2-2 TRBV7-9 - CASSRKDRNTGELFF TGTGCCAGCAGCAGGAAGGACAGGAACACCGGGGAGCTGTTTTTT
few TRBJ2-1 TRBV7-3 - CASSSIISSGRSSYNEQFF TGTGCCAGCAGCTCCATTATTTCCAGCGGGCGCAGCTCCTACAATGAGCAGTTCTTC
- TRBJ1-5 TRBV7-2 - CASSLEGSSNQPQHF TGTGCCAGCAGCTTAGAAGGTTCCAGCAATCAGCCCCAGCATTTT
few TRBJ2-7 TRBV9 TRBD1 CASSPRTGIDEQYF TGTGCCAGCAGCCCAAGGACAGGGATAGACGAGCAGTACTTC
many TRBJ1-5 TRBV12-3/TRBV12-4 TRBD1 CASSPTGGGQPQHF TGTGCCAGCAGTCCCACAGGGGGAGGTCAGCCCCAGCATTTT
- TRBJ2-7 TRBV21-1 - CASSKVVGGITYEQYF TGTGCCAGCAGCAAAGTAGTCGGCGGAATCACCTACGAGCAGTACTTC
- TRBJ1-2 TRBV19 - CASSFSSTVVTYGYTF TGTGCCAGTAGTTTCTCTTCGACAGTTGTGACCTATGGCTACACCTTC
- TRBJ2-7 TRBV6-5 TRBD1 CASSYGRTGPLSSYEQYF TGTGCCAGCAGTTACGGAAGGACAGGGCCATTAAGCTCCTACGAGCAGTACTTC
few TRBJ2-7 TRBV6-5 TRBD1 CASSFDRVHEQYF TGTGCCAGCAGTTTTGACAGGGTCCACGAGCAGTACTTC
many TRBJ2-1 TRBV7-2 - CASSSPGRSKFF TGTGCCAGCAGCTCTCCGGGCCGTAGCAAGTTCTTC
- TRBJ1-2 TRBV10-3 - CAMRQDSSYGYTF TGTGCCATGCGACAGGACTCTTCCTATGGCTACACCTTC
few TRBJ2-3 TRBV20-1 TRBD2 CSAGSSGGAPDTQYF TGCAGTGCTGGGAGTAGCGGGGGAGCGCCGGATACGCAGTATTTT
- TRBJ2-5 TRBV12-3/TRBV12-4 - CASSFMSPGVQETQYF TGTGCCAGCAGTTTTATGTCGCCAGGGGTCCAAGAGACCCAGTACTTC
- TRBJ2-1 TRBV5-1 - CASSFRDPSDNEQFF TGCGCCAGCAGCTTCAGGGATCCATCGGACAATGAGCAGTTCTTC
few TRBJ2-2 TRBV4-1 TRBD1 CASSFRQGRTGELFF TGCGCCAGCAGCTTCCGACAGGGACGCACCGGGGAGCTGTTTTTT
- TRBJ2-7 TRBV5-1 - CASSLDGSPRYEQYF TGCGCCAGCAGCTTGGACGGCAGTCCACGCTACGAGCAGTACTTC
- TRBJ2-3 TRBV7-9 - CASSIGWGLESDTQYF TGTGCCAGCAGCATCGGGTGGGGGCTCGAATCAGATACGCAGTATTTT
many TRBJ2-7 TRBV28 TRBD2 CASRPGLAGVEQYF TGTGCCAGCAGGCCGGGACTAGCGGGAGTCGAGCAGTACTTC
few TRBJ1-2 TRBV20-1 - CSVPETATYGYTF TGCAGTGTCCCCGAGACAGCGACTTATGGCTACACCTTC
few TRBJ1-2 TRBV4-1 - CASSQDSARSNYGYTF TGCGCCAGCAGCCAAGATAGCGCTCGGTCTAACTATGGCTACACCTTC
- TRBJ1-1 TRBV5-1 - CASSRDLGTEAFF TGCGCCAGCAGCCGTGACCTGGGGACTGAAGCTTTCTTT